These 12 T cell receptor beta chains share one sample of origin, sequenced in a study of cytomegalovirus exposure and HLA in healthy donors. Amplification used 60 Vbeta primers and 13 Jbeta primers. TCRdb keeps only in-frame clones here, not all; method: immunoSEQ multiplex PCR. The sample includes 140,000 to 150,000 clones, about 73% of them seen just once. Material for sequencing was PBMCs. The source is a man between 35 and 55 years old in good health and CMV-seropositive.

This clone was picked up one time. The rearrangement links TRBV28 to TRBJ1-1; D uncertain. The CDR3 has 13 amino acids. Trimming cost V 8 bases and J 1 base, with 11 bases left between them. Germline V gene lookup returns CDR1 MDHEN and CDR2 SYDVKM. The CDR3 spells CASQPPGNTEAFF. The CDR3 nucleotides are TGTGCCAGCCAACCCCCGGGGAACACTGAAGCTTTCTTT.

V is TRBV7-6 and J is TRBJ2-7; 8 bases map to TRBD2. This CDR3 is 14 amino acids long. From germline, CDR1 is SGHVS and CDR2 FNYEAQ. The ends lost 5 bases at V and 0 bases at J; junction bases unmatched: 3. For the CDR3, the DNA is TGTGCCAGCAGCCAAAGCGGGAGCTCCTACGAGCAGTACTTC. As protein: CASSQSGSSYEQYF. Full variable domain (missing parts from reference TRBV7-6 and TRBJ2-7): GAGVSQSPRYKVTKRGQDVALRCDPISGHVSLYWYRQALGQGPEFLTYFNYEAQQDKSGLPNDRFSAERPEGSISTLTIQRTEQRDSAMYRCASSQSGSSYEQYFGPGTRLTVT.

The chain joins TRBV7-2 to TRBJ1-3; no reliable D call. CDR3 length: 15 amino acids. The germline V gene has CDR1 SGHTA and CDR2 FQGNSA. V shed 4 bases and J shed 4 bases, with 14 bases lying between them. CDR3 in DNA: TGTGCCAGCAGCTCTATGCTGACACCAGGAAACACCATATATTTT. It specifies CASSSMLTPGNTIYF. The variable domain in full, with the rest retrieved from reference TRBV7-2 and TRBJ1-3, is GAGVSQSPSNKVTEKGKDVELRCDPISGHTALYWYRQSLGQGLEFLIYFQGNSAPDKSGLPSDRFSAERTGGSVSTLTIQRTQQEDSAVYLCASSSMLTPGNTIYFGEGSWLTVV.

The CDR3 nucleotides read TGTGCCAGTAGTTTATCAGGGCTCACTGAAGCTTTCTTT. Its translation: CASSLSGLTEAFF. V gene TRBV19 combines with J gene TRBJ1-1, with D possibly being TRBD1 (5 bases). This CDR3 spans 13 amino acids. CDR1 LNHDA and CDR2 SQIVND come from the germline V gene (reference sequence). Trimming cost V 5 bases and J 4 bases, with 11 bases left between them.

V usage is TRBV7-3 and J usage is TRBJ2-1; 14 bases agree with TRBD2. Germline V gene lookup returns CDR1 SGHTA and CDR2 FQGTGA. Unmatched junction bases numbered 11, after V lost 4 bases and J lost 6 bases. The CDR3 sequence is 18 residues long. The CDR3 nucleotides are TGTGCCAGCAGCTCTTTATTAGTGGGGACTAGCGGGAGCAATGAGCAGTTCTTC. Translated: CASSSLLVGTSGSNEQFF.

This chain connects TRBV27 to TRBJ2-3, with 11 bases aligning to TRBD2. Germline CDR1 and CDR2: MNHEY and SMNVEV (reference sequence). This CDR3 has 18 amino acids. Trimming cost V 7 bases and J 0 bases; bases outside gene matches: 12. CDR3 nucleotides: TGTGCCAGCAAAATACTAGCGGGAGAAGGCCCTAGCACAGATACGCAGTATTTT. This translates into CASKILAGEGPSTDTQYF.

The J gene is TRBJ2-5, the V gene TRBV7-8, with 8 positions matching TRBD2. The CDR3 has 16 residues. CDR1 and CDR2 (germline): SGHVS, FQNEAQ. Germline trimming cut 5 bases from V and 8 bases from J; bases unmatched to any gene: 16. The CDR3 DNA follows: TGTGCCAGCAGCCCCGAGGTCCGGGGACTAGGGGGTACCCAGTACTTC. This codes for CASSPEVRGLGGTQYF.

The chain joins TRBV27 to TRBJ2-2; TRBD1 aligns across 8 bases. The CDR3 covers 15 residues. Germline CDR1 is MNHEY and CDR2 is SMNVEV (reference sequence). The junction had 5 bases not matched to a gene; V was cut back by 4 bases and J by 4 bases. CDR3 region: CASSWAGQVTGELFF. CDR3 nucleotide sequence: TGTGCCAGCAGTTGGGCGGGACAGGTCACCGGGGAGCTGTTTTTT.

The chain recombines TRBV9 with TRBJ2-1; TRBD2 might be the D (5 bases). The V end was cut by 4 bases, the J end by 2 bases, with 16 bases between. Germline V lookup: CDR1 SGDLS, CDR2 YYNGEE. The CDR3 extends over 16 amino acids. CDR3 nucleotides: TGTGCCAGCAGCACTCGAGGAGACGGGACCTACAATGAGCAGTTCTTC. As protein: CASSTRGDGTYNEQFF.

The rearrangement joins TRBV11-2 to TRBJ1-6, with D perhaps matching TRBD1 (6 bases). The germline V and J ends were trimmed by 3 bases and 9 bases, with 15 bases remaining between them. The CDR3 consists of 15 residues. CDR1 is SGHAT and CDR2 is FQNNGV in the germline V gene. The DNA for the CDR3 is TGTGCCAGCAGCTTCACACAGGGAAGGGGTTCACCCCTCCACTTT. Protein product: CASSFTQGRGSPLHF.

This chain uses TRBV6-6 with TRBJ1-1, with unresolved D. CDR1 and CDR2 from the germline V gene are MNHNY and SVGAGI (reference sequence). This CDR3 comprises 15 residues. V was shortened by 6 bases and J by 4 bases, with 18 bases between the two germline ends. CDR3 nucleotides: TGTGCCAGCAGCCTACATGAGGGAATTGGCACTGAAGCTTTCTTT. Its translation is CASSLHEGIGTEAFF.

The rearrangement links TRBV19 to TRBJ1-2; D may be TRBD1 (5 bases). The V and J ends lost 1 base and 3 bases respectively, with 9 bases between them. The CDR3 totals 14 residues. Germline V gene lookup returns CDR1 LNHDA and CDR2 SQIVND (reference sequence). CDR3 sequence: CASSIVGADYGYTF. CDR3 nucleotides: TGTGCCAGTAGTATAGTAGGGGCGGACTATGGCTACACCTTC.